This T cell receptor beta chain was profiled in a study of blood T cell repertoires in COVID-19. Across the study: COVID-19 samples collected from the United States, Italy and Spain covered acute and convalescent phases. Sample material is recorded as cDNA or gDNA derived from T cells, B-cell-depleted T cells, or PBMCs.

Authors' data handling: Amplifying reference gene primers gave estimates of nucleated cell counts. The protocol was immunoSEQ multiplex PCR, while the TCRdb copy is restricted to in-frame clones and leaves out a portion. V, J and clone size derive from that table, while D and trimming were established from the DNA sequence. The sample yields about 230,000 clones, about four fifths seen once. The junction had 11 bases not matched to a gene; V was cut back by 0 bases and J by 12 bases. Germline-derived CDR1 and CDR2 are SEHNR and FQNEAQ (reference sequence). This CDR3 region has 16 residues. Source material: peripheral blood. This TCR was sampled from a man aged 40-49 years with active or convalescent COVID-19. The chain combines TRBV7-9 with TRBJ2-1; 10 bases match TRBD2. Written as DNA, the CDR3 is TGTGCCAGCAGCTTAGCGCTTGTGACTAGCGGGCAAGGGCAGTTCTTC. This encodes CASSLALVTSGQGQFF.